This record looks at one T cell receptor (beta chain) sequence and its context. No antigen is known for it. TCRdb's table, derived via immunoSEQ multiplex PCR, lists solely in-frame clones and lacks some. The table includes approximately 200,000 clones, roughly 92% detected once. The entry originates in a study of T cell responses to AZD1222 COVID-19 vaccine. Study-wide points: Repertoires were collected only later (after the peak T cell response had occurred). Nearly half of spike-specific TCRs reportedly target unmutated variant regions.

The starting material was peripheral blood, obtained 28 days after the second AZD1222 dose. The receptor's source is an adult who received the AZD1222 COVID-19 vaccine.

The CDR3, as DNA: TGTGCCAGCAGTCAAAGTCAGGGGCTTTCTTTCTACAATGAGCAGTTCTTC. Translated: CASSQSQGLSFYNEQFF. The chain is built from TRBV5-6 and TRBJ2-1, with D perhaps TRBD1 (6 bases). V dropped 5 bases and J dropped 3 bases, with 21 bases sitting between them. The CDR3 sequence is 17 residues long. The germline gives CDR1 SGHDT, CDR2 YYEEEE.